This entry features one T cell receptor (beta chain) sequence. The CDR3 loop spans 18 amino acids. One to two pinch biopsies were taken from the rectum during colonoscopy. Repertoires were generated with immunoSEQ multiplex PCR, while TCRdb's copy carries only in-frame clones and drops some. Seen here are 15,000 to 20,000 clones, around 80% observed once, and the top ten hold roughly 7.8%. This sample was taken from a study of pediatric ulcerative colitis. The sample consisted of gut tissue. This TCR derives from a boy younger than 18 who was a control in a study of pediatric ulcerative colitis. The chain links TRBV21-1 to TRBJ2-7; TRBD2, the table's D call, was not compared with the DNA. TRBV21-1 is a recognized pseudogene. The CDR3, as DNA: TGTGCCAGCAGCAAGGAACGACTAGCGGGCCATTACGAGTACGAGCAGTACTTC. It translates to CASSKERLAGHYEYEQYF.